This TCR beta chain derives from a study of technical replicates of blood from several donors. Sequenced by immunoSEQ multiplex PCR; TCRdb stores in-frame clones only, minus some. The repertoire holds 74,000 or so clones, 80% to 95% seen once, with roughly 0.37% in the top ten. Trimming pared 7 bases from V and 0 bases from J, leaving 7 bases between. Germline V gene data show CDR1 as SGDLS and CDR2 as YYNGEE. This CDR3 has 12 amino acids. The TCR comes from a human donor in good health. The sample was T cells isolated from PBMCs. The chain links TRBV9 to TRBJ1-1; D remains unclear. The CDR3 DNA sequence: TGTGCCAGCTCTACTGTGAACACTGAAGCTTTCTTT. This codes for CASSTVNTEAFF. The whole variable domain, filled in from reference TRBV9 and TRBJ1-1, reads DSGVTQTPKHLITATGQRVTLRCSPRSGDLSVYWYQQSLDQGLQFLIQYYNGEERAKGNILERFSAQQFPDLHSELNLSSLELGDSALYFCASSTVNTEAFFGQGTRLTVV.